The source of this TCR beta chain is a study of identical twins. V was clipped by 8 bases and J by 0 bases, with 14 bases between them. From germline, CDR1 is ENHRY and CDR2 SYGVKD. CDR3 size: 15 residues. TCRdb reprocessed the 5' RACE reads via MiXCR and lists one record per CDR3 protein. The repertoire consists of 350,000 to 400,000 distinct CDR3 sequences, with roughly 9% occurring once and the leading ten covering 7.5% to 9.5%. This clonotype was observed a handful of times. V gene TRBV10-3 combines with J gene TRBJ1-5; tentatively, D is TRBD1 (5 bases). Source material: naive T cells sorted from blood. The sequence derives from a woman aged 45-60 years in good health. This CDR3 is CAISAGTDSNQPQHF. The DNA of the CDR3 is TGTGCCATCTCCGCCGGGACGGATAGCAATCAGCCCCAGCATTTT.